This T cell receptor (beta chain) stems from a study of blood T cell repertoires in COVID-19. Study information: Acute and convalescent COVID-19 specimens originated in the United States, Italy and Spain. Sources were T cells, B-cell-depleted T cells, or PBMCs; the material itself was cDNA or gDNA.

The germline CDR1 and CDR2 sequences are SGHVS and FQNEAQ. The ends lost 4 bases at V and 1 base at J; junction bases unmatched: 9. This CDR3 is built from 17 residues. Original analysis: It was from reference gene primer amplification that nucleated cell counts were estimated. Here immunoSEQ multiplex PCR was the method, and the copy in TCRdb shows in-frame clones only, minus some. That table gives V, J and clone size, and the DNA gave D and trimming. This sample yields about 81,000 clones, of which about 88% are seen a single time; roughly 12% belongs to the top ten. The sequence derives from a man aged 70 or older with active or convalescent COVID-19. The source material was peripheral blood. The rearrangement uses TRBV7-8 and TRBJ2-2, with 7 bases aligning to TRBD1. CDR3 region: CASSSYADRVNTGELFF. CDR3 DNA: TGTGCCAGCAGCTCATATGCCGACAGGGTGAACACCGGGGAGCTGTTTTTT.